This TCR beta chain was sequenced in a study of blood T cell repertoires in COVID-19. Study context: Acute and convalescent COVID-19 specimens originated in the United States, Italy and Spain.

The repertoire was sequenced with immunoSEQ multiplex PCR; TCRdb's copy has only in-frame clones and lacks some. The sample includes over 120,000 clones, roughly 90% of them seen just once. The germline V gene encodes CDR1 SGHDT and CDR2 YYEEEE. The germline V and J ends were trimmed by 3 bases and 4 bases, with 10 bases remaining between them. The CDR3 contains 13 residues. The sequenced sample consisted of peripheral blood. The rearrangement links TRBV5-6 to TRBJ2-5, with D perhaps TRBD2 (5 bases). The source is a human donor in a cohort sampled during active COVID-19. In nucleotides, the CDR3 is TGTGCCAGCAGCTGGGCGAGGGCAGAGACCCAGTACTTC. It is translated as CASSWARAETQYF.